This T cell receptor (beta chain) was documented in a study of blood T cell repertoires in COVID-19. Overall study context: Both acute and convalescent COVID-19 samples were obtained from the United States, Italy and Spain. T cells, B-cell-depleted T cells, or PBMCs supplied cDNA or gDNA.

Germline V CDR1 and CDR2: SGHTA, FQGNSA. This CDR3 has 16 amino acids. The ends lost 2 bases at V and 6 bases at J; junction bases unmatched: 9. Per the original data handling: How many nucleated cells were present was estimated from reference gene primer amplification. The method was immunoSEQ multiplex PCR; TCRdb's version includes in-frame clones alone and lacks a portion of them. V, J and clone size are those of that table, while D and trimming were read from the DNA. The table has 250,000 or so clones, 86% seen once. Sequenced material: peripheral blood. The chain uses TRBV7-2 and TRBJ2-1; 8 positions match TRBD2. This TCR was sampled from an elderly man with acute or convalescent COVID-19. CDR3 sequence (DNA): TGTGCCAGCAGCTTATTAAGCGGGAGAAGTGGCAATGAGCAGTTCTTC. This gives the protein CASSLLSGRSGNEQFF.